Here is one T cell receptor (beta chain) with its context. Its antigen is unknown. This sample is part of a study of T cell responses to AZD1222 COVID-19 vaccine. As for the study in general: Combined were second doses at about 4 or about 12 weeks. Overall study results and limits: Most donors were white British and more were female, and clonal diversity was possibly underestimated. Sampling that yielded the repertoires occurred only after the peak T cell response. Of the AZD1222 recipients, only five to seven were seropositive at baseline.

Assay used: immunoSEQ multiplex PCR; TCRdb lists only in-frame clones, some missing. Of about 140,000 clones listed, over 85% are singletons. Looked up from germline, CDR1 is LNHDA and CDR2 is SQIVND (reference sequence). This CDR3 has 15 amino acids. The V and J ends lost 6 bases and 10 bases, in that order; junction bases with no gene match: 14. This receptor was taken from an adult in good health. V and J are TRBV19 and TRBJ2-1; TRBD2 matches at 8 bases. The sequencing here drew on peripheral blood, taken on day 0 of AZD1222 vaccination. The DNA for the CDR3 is TGTGCCAGTAGCACTCCACTCAGCGGGAGTTGGGAGCAGTTCTTC. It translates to CASSTPLSGSWEQFF.